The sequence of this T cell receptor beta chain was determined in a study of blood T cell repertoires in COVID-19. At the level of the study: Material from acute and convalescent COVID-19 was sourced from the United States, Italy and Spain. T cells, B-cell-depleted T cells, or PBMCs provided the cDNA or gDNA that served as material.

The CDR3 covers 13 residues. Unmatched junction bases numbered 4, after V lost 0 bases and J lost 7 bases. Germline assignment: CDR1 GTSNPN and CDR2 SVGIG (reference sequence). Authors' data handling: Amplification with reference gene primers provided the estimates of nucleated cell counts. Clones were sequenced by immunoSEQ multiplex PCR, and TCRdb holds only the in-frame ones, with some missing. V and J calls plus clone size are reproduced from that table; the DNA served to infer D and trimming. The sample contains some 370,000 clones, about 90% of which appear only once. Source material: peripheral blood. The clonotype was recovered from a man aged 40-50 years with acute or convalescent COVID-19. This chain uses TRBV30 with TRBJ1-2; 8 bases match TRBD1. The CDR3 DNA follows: TGTGCCTGGAGTGTGGACAGGGTGGGTGGCTACACCTTC. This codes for CAWSVDRVGGYTF.